This T cell receptor beta chain was identified in a study of blood T cell repertoires in COVID-19. On the study more broadly: T cells, B-cell-depleted T cells, or PBMCs provided the cDNA or gDNA that served as material.

The germline V gene encodes CDR1 MNHEY and CDR2 SVGAGI. Between the trimmed V and J ends, which lost 6 bases and 7 bases, there was a span of 15 bases. CDR3 length: 13 residues. As originally analysed: Amplification from reference gene primers served as the basis for estimated nucleated cell counts. Sequenced by immunoSEQ multiplex PCR; TCRdb stores in-frame clones only, minus some. D and trimming come from the DNA, and the V and J calls and clone size come from that table. Of around 400,000 clones listed, more than 70% were seen once; the top ten hold approximately 1.5%. The chain couples TRBV6-5 to TRBJ1-2; D is possibly TRBD1 (6 bases). Material for sequencing was PBMCs or T cells enriched from blood (not recorded which). The sequence was collected from a woman younger than 35 who had been exposed to COVID-19. CDR3 residues: CASSYTRGSGYTF. DNA of the CDR3: TGTGCCAGCAGCTATACCAGGGGTAGTGGCTACACCTTC.